Presented here are 5 T cell receptor beta chains from one specimen sequenced in a study of T cell responses to AZD1222 COVID-19 vaccine (dated by TCRdb to the early 2020s). Library construction relied on the immunoSEQ multiplex PCR assay. Held by TCRdb, this immuneACCESS table contains in-frame sequences only and omits some clones. Under half of the omission traces to an unresolved V gene where checked; the cause of the rest is unknown. This sample is represented by about 64,000 clones; 90% to 95% of them were singletons. 6.3% of the sample comes from the top ten. Sample time point, as interpreted from the label and publication: about 28 days (+/-7) after the second vaccine dose. Explained via the paper, the treatment or condition label denotes: meningococcal conjugate vaccine given as trial control. The source was peripheral blood, collected 28 days after the second dose of the MenACWY control vaccine. These TCRs come from an adult who received the MenACWY meningococcal vaccine as a control.

The chain combines TRBV12-3 or TRBV12-4 with TRBJ2-7; 7 bases are a match to TRBD1. This CDR3 region has 13 residues. J gave up 6 bases and V 6 bases, and 8 bases lay outside the gene matches. In DNA, the CDR3 is TGTGCCAGCAGGGGACAGTTCGGTCTCGAGCAGTACTTC. Amino acids: CASRGQFGLEQYF.

This rearrangement joins TRBV9 to TRBJ2-2, with 7 bases fitting TRBD1. The V gene end was trimmed by 3 bases and the J gene end by 6 bases; junction bases not matched to a gene: 5. From germline, CDR1 is SGDLS and CDR2 YYNGEE. CDR3 length: 14 amino acids. The CDR3 region is CASSDDRVSGELFF. The CDR3 DNA follows: TGTGCCAGCAGCGACGACAGGGTCTCCGGGGAGCTGTTTTTT.

The table lists this clone with a few counts. The V call is TRBV7-9, the J call TRBJ2-7; 9 bases fit TRBD1. There are 13 residues in the CDR3. V gave up 6 bases and J gave up 2 bases; unmatched junction bases: 2. Per the germline V gene, CDR1 is SEHNR and CDR2 is FQNEAQ (reference sequence). The CDR3 protein is CASRGQGTYEQYF. Here the CDR3 DNA reads TGTGCCAGCAGAGGACAGGGGACCTACGAGCAGTACTTC.

The chain employs TRBV12-3 or TRBV12-4 and TRBJ2-1, with TRBD2 identical over 7 bases. The CDR3 runs to 13 residues. V dropped 6 bases and J dropped 12; count of bases not matched to a gene: 11. DNA for the CDR3: TGTGCCAGCAGGGAGCGGGATTTTGGCCGGCAGTTCTTC. It codes for CASRERDFGRQFF.

This chain uses TRBV14 with TRBJ2-3; a possible D gene is TRBD1 (5 bases). V shed 1 base and J shed 14 bases, with 10 bases lying between them. The CDR3 consists of 11 residues. Germline V lookup: CDR1 SGHDN, CDR2 FVKESK. CDR3 DNA sequence: TGTGCCAGCAGCCAAGGGGGCAACGTGTATTTT. It specifies CASSQGGNVYF.